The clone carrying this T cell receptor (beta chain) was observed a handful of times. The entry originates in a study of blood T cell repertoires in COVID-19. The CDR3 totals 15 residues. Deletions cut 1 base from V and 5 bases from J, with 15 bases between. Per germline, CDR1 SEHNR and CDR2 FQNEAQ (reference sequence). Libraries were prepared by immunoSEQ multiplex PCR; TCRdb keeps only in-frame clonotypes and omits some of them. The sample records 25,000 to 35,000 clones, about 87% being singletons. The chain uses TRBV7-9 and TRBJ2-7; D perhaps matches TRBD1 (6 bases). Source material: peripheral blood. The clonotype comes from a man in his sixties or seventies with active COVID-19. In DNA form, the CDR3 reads TGTGCCAGCAGCTTAGTGACAGGACGTGCTGACGAGCAGTACTTC. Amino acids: CASSLVTGRADEQYF.